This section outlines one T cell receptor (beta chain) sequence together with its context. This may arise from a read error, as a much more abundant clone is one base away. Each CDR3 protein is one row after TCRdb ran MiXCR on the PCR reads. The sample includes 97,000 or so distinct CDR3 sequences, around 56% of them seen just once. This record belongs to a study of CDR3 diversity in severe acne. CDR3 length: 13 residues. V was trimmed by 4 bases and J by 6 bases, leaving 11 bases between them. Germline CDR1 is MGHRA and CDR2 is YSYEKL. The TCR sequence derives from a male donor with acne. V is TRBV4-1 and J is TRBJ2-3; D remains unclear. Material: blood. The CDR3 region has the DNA TGCGCCAGCAGCCGAGATTCGGTTGATACGCAGTATTTT. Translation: CASSRDSVDTQYF.